A few counts support the clone carrying this T cell receptor beta chain. Assay: immunoSEQ multiplex PCR; the TCRdb copy retains only in-frame clones and omits some. The table lists fewer than 250,000 clones, around 84% of them singletons. These data originate in a study of blood T cell repertoires in COVID-19. Whole-study context: Donors in the United States, Italy and Spain gave samples during acute or convalescent COVID-19.

CDR1 and CDR2 from the germline V gene are MNHEY and SVGEGT. The CDR3 has 15 amino acids. Between the trimmed V and J ends, which lost 2 bases and 4 bases, there was a span of 12 bases. Sequenced input: peripheral blood. This TCR came from a woman of 80 years or more with COVID-19, enrolled during active disease. The rearrangement joins TRBV6-2 or TRBV6-3 to TRBJ1-5; tentative D call: TRBD1 (5 bases). The CDR3 DNA sequence: TGTGCCAGCAGTTACAGGGGAGGGACTAATCAGCCCCAGCATTTT. Protein product: CASSYRGGTNQPQHF.